The T cell receptor beta chain under discussion was sequenced for a study of T cell changes during pregnancy in multiple sclerosis. Data came from immunoSEQ multiplex PCR; TCRdb stores just in-frame clones and leaves some out. Of 85,000 to 90,000 clones detected, under 95% appear once; the ten largest clones hold 1.5% to 2%. In germline, CDR1 is SGHRS, CDR2 YFSETQ. This CDR3 has 13 amino acids. Trimming took off 4 bases at V and 4 bases at J, with 11 bases between the two ends. This chain uses TRBV5-1 with TRBJ2-5; D not resolved. Sequenced material: peripheral blood, taken in the first trimester of pregnancy. The sequence was collected from a female donor in good health, enrolled as a control in a pregnancy study. CDR3 nucleotide sequence: TGCGCCAGCAGCCCAGGTAACGGAGAGACCCAGTACTTC. It specifies CASSPGNGETQYF.